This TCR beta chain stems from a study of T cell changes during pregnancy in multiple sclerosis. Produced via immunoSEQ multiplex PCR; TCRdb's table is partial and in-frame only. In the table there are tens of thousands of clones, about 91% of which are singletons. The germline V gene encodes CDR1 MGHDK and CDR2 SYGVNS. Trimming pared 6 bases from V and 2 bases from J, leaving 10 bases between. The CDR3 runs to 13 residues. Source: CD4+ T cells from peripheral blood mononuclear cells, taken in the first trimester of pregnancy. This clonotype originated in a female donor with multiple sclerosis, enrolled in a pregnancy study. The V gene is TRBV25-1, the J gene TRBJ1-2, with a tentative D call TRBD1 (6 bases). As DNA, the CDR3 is TGTGCCAGCAGCACAACAGGGAACTATGGCTACACCTTC. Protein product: CASSTTGNYGYTF.